The sequence of this T cell receptor beta chain was determined in a study of radiation and T cells in renal cell carcinoma. General study results and limits: Irradiated tumors had higher TCR clonality than control tumors. Tumor samples were small regions of around 0.91 g. Dominant CDR3 motifs were more common in irradiated tumors than controls.

Assay: immunoSEQ multiplex PCR; the TCRdb copy retains only in-frame clones and omits some. The sample contains 13,000 to 15,000 clones, roughly 60% of which appear only once. The sample's treatment: treatment-naive control, cytoreductive nephrectomy. Controls were unirradiated tumors from treatment-naive cytoreductive nephrectomy patients. This clone has a handful of counts. Its specificity is unknown. This sequence originates from a man in his forties or fifties with renal cell carcinoma. This specimen consisted of tumor tissue, obtained from a patient whose treatment was nephrectomy without radiotherapy.

In nucleotides, the CDR3 is TGTGCCAGTAGTATAGACCTACAGACAGGGGCCTACTATGGCTACACCTTC. Its protein product is CASSIDLQTGAYYGYTF. This chain uses TRBV19 with TRBJ1-2; TRBD1 aligns across 8 bases. The J segment lost 3 bases and the V segment lost 0 bases, leaving 9 bases of the junction unmatched. Germline V gives CDR1 LNHDA, CDR2 SQIVND (reference sequence). The CDR3 covers 17 residues.